This T cell receptor beta chain was found in a study of identical twins. From germline, CDR1 is SGDLS and CDR2 YYNGEE. The CDR3 is made up of 17 amino acids. One entry per CDR3 protein, called by TCRdb with MiXCR from the 5' RACE reads. The profile shows more than 1.5 million distinct CDR3 sequences, more than 30% of them singletons. Material: cord blood. The chain combines TRBV9 with TRBJ2-7, with TRBD2 identical over 16 bases. The DNA end favors TRBJ2-5, so the J call may be wrong. This TCR came from a newborn girl in good health. The CDR3 here is CASSSGTSGGAVETQYF. The CDR3 nucleotides read TGTGCCAGCAGCTCAGGGACTAGCGGGGGGGCCGTGGAGACCCAGTACTTC.